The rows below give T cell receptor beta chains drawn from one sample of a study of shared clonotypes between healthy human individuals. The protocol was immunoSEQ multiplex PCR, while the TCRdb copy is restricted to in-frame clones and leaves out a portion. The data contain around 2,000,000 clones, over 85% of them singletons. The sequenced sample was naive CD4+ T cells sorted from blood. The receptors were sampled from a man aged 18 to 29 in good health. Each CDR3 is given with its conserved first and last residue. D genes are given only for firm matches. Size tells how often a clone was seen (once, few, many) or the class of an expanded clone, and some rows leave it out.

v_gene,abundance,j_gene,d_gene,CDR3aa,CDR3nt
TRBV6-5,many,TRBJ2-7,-,CASSRTAAYEQYF,TGTGCCAGCAGTAGGACAGCGGCCTACGAGCAGTACTTC
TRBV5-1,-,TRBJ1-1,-,CASSNAGGSEAFF,TGCGCCAGCAGCAACGCAGGTGGCTCTGAAGCTTTCTTT
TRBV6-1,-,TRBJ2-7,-,CASSVDRGGFYEQYF,TGTGCCAGCAGCGTTGACAGGGGAGGGTTTTACGAGCAGTACTTC
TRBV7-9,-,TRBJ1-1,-,CASSLDGGVTEAFF,TGTGCCAGCAGCTTGGACGGGGGGGTCACTGAAGCTTTCTTT
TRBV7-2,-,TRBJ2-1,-,CASSRLIYNEQFF,TGTGCCAGCAGCCGGCTTATCTACAATGAGCAGTTCTTC
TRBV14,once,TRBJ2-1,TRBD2,CASSQELSSGIYEQFF,TGTGCCAGCAGCCAAGAACTGTCTAGCGGGATCTATGAGCAGTTCTTC
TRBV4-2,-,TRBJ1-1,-,CASSQRGKNTEAFF,TGTGCCAGCAGCCAACGGGGTAAAAACACTGAAGCTTTCTTT
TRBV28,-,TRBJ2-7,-,CASSLMARQQYF,TGTGCCAGCAGTTTAATGGCCCGGCAGCAGTACTTC
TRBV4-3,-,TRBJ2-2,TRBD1,CASSQAGQRAGELFF,TGCGCCAGCAGCCAAGCGGGACAGAGGGCCGGGGAGCTGTTTTTT
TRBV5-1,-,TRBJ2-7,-,CASSLVGGTYEQYF,TGCGCCAGCAGCTTGGTCGGCGGCACCTACGAGCAGTACTTC
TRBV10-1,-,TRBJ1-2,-,CASSESGSGRERYTF,TGCGCCAGCAGTGAGTCGGGGTCGGGAAGGGAACGCTACACCTTC
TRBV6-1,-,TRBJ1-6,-,CASGDHSPLHF,TGTGCCAGCGGGGACCATTCACCCCTCCACTTT
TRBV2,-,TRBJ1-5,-,CASSPQGPQPQHF,TGTGCCAGCAGTCCCCAGGGGCCTCAGCCCCAGCATTTT
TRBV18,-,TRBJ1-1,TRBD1,CASSTRQGGIRNTEAFF,TGTGCCAGCTCAACGAGACAGGGAGGAATTCGGAACACTGAAGCTTTCTTT
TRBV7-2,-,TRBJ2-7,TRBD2,CASSPGGGASYEQYF,TGTGCCAGCAGCCCCGGGGGGGGCGCATCCTACGAGCAGTACTTC
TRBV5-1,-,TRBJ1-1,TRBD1,CASSLVFGTVDVPGTEAFF,TGCGCCAGCAGCTTGGTATTTGGGACAGTTGATGTGCCCGGGACTGAAGCTTTCTTT
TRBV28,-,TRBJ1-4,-,CASSLVGATNEKLFF,TGTGCCAGCAGTTTAGTAGGTGCAACTAATGAAAAACTGTTTTTT
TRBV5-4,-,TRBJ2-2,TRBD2,CASSWNSGGTGELFF,TGTGCCAGCAGCTGGAACAGCGGGGGCACCGGGGAGCTGTTTTTT
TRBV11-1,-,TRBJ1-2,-,CASSLNCLSGLPIYGYTF,TGTGCCAGCAGCTTGAACTGCTTATCGGGCCTTCCTATCTATGGCTACACCTTC
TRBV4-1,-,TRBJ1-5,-,CASSDSFFNQPQHF,TGCGCCAGTTCGGACAGCTTCTTCAATCAGCCCCAGCATTTT
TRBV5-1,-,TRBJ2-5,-,CASSVVGETQYF,TGCGCCAGCAGCGTGGTCGGAGAGACCCAGTACTTC
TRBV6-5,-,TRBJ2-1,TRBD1,CASTRGQGGNEQFF,TGTGCCAGCACCCGAGGACAGGGTGGGAATGAGCAGTTCTTC
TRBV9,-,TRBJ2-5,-,CASSVGGSGETQYF,TGTGCCAGCAGCGTAGGGGGGAGCGGAGAGACCCAGTACTTC
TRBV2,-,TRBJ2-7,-,CATSSSSYEQYF,TGTGCCACCTCGTCTTCATCCTACGAGCAGTACTTC
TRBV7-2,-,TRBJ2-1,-,CASSPRGTRVNEQFF,TGTGCCAGCAGCCCTAGGGGGACGAGGGTCAATGAGCAGTTCTTC
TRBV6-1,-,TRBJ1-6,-,CASSEGSEAGYNSPLHF,TGTGCCAGCAGTGAAGGGTCCGAGGCCGGCTATAATTCACCCCTCCACTTT
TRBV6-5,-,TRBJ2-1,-,CASSYSDGEMINEQFF,TGTGCCAGCAGTTACTCCGACGGGGAGATGATTAATGAGCAGTTCTTC
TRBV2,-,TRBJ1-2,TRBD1,CARTGQGGVGYTF,TGTGCCAGGACTGGACAGGGCGGAGTAGGCTACACCTTC
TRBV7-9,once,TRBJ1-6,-,CASSGVNNSPLHF,TGTGCCAGCAGCGGAGTAAATAATTCACCCCTCCACTTT
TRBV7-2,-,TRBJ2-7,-,CASRPAATASYEQYF,TGTGCCAGCAGGCCCGCCGCGACAGCCTCCTACGAGCAGTACTTC
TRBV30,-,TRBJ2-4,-,CAWSKDNSKNIQYF,TGTGCCTGGAGTAAGGACAACTCCAAAAACATTCAGTACTTC
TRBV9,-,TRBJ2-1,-,CASSPQTHLPYNEQFF,TGTGCCAGCAGCCCCCAAACTCATCTTCCCTACAATGAGCAGTTCTTC
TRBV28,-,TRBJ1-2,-,CASSPLDTGTYGYTF,TGTGCCAGCAGCCCTTTGGACACAGGGACTTATGGCTACACCTTC
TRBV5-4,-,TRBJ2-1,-,CASSPALSGTRSSYNEQFF,TGTGCCAGCAGCCCCGCTCTCAGCGGAACAAGGAGCTCCTACAATGAGCAGTTCTTC
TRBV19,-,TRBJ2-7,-,CASSIEVGYEQYF,TGTGCCAGTAGTATAGAGGTGGGCTACGAGCAGTACTTC
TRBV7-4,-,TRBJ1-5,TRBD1,CDQGVASNQPQHF,TGCGATCAGGGGGTGGCTAGCAATCAGCCCCAGCATTTT
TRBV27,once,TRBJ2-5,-,CASSSLGWGPKSEETQYF,TGTGCCAGCAGTTCTTTGGGTTGGGGCCCCAAGAGCGAAGAGACCCAGTACTTC
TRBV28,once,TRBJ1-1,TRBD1,CASSSGQADTEAFF,TGTGCCAGCAGTTCGGGACAGGCGGACACTGAAGCTTTCTTT
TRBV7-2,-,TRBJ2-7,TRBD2,CASSLEAGGPYEQYF,TGTGCCAGCAGCTTAGAAGCGGGAGGGCCCTACGAGCAGTACTTC
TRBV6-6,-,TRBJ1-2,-,CASTLGRGGYGYTF,TGTGCCAGCACCCTCGGGAGGGGCGGGTATGGCTACACCTTC
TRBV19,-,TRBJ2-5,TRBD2,CASSIGGAGETQYF,TGTGCCAGTAGTATAGGTGGAGCGGGGGAGACCCAGTACTTC
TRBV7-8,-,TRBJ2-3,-,CASSLDGGRTDTQYF,TGTGCCAGCAGCTTAGACGGGGGCCGCACAGATACGCAGTATTTT
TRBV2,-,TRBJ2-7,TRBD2,CASSVGREGEQYF,TGTGCCAGCAGTGTTGGGCGGGAGGGCGAGCAGTACTTC
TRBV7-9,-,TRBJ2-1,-,CASSPSSTGLLSYNEQFF,TGTGCCAGCAGCCCAAGCTCAACCGGCCTCCTCTCCTACAATGAGCAGTTCTTC
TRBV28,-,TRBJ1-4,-,CASSFLSVWGRNEKLFF,TGTGCCAGCAGTTTCCTCTCCGTTTGGGGGCGTAATGAAAAACTGTTTTTT
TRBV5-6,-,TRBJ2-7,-,CASSPVGGASYEQYF,TGTGCCAGCAGCCCCGTTGGAGGGGCCTCCTACGAGCAGTACTTC
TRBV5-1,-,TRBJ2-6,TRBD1,CASSLAQGAGSNVLTF,TGCGCCAGCAGCTTGGCACAGGGGGCCGGGTCCAACGTCCTGACTTTC
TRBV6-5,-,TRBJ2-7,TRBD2,CASSLGTSGSRYEQYF,TGTGCCAGCAGTTTAGGGACTAGCGGGAGTCGATACGAGCAGTACTTC
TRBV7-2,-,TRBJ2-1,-,CASSLEVGGYNEQFF,TGTGCCAGCAGCTTAGAGGTGGGCGGCTACAATGAGCAGTTCTTC
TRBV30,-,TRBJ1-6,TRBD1,CAWAGQGNSPLHF,TGTGCCTGGGCGGGACAGGGGAATTCACCCCTCCACTTT
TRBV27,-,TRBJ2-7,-,CASSLGPDYEQYF,TGTGCCAGCAGTCTGGGACCCGACTACGAGCAGTACTTC
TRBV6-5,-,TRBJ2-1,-,CASTLVGGSYNEQFF,TGTGCCAGCACGTTAGTAGGAGGCTCCTACAATGAGCAGTTCTTC
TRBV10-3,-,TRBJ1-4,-,CAISERVTTNEKLFF,TGTGCCATCAGTGAGCGGGTTACAACTAATGAAAAACTGTTTTTT
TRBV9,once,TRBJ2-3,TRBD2,CASSVAGGQADTQYF,TGTGCCAGCAGCGTAGCGGGGGGGCAGGCGGATACGCAGTATTTT
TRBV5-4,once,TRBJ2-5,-,CASSLAQIKETQYF,TGTGCCAGCAGCTTGGCTCAAATTAAAGAGACCCAGTACTTC
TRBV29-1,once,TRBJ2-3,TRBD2,CSVGRGAVEDTQYF,TGCAGCGTTGGGCGGGGGGCGGTAGAAGATACGCAGTATTTT
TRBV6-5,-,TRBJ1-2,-,CASKGAGAEEWGYTF,TGTGCCAGCAAGGGTGCTGGGGCAGAAGAATGGGGCTACACCTTC
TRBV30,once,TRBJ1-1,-,CAWNTFGNTEAFF,TGTGCCTGGAACACTTTTGGGAACACTGAAGCTTTCTTT